This T cell receptor beta chain was profiled in a study of Graves' ophthalmopathy and Graves' hyperthyroidism. CDR3 regions of TCR beta were amplified from RNA transcripts. Scientists carried out first-round RT-PCR using HTBI primers and then a second-round multiplex PCR. TCRdb recomputed calls from the multiplex PCR reads with MiXCR, one row per CDR3 protein. Altogether roughly 400,000 distinct CDR3 sequences are present, approximately 17% being singletons, with the ten largest covering roughly 2.3%. Findings of the study overall: In predicting ophthalmopathy progression, the model reached roughly 71% sensitivity and roughly 75% specificity.

The PBMCs originated from approximately 9.5 ml of fresh peripheral blood. This clonotype was seen ten or more times. Its antigen is as yet unknown. The germline V and J ends were trimmed by 5 bases and 4 bases, with 24 bases remaining between them. The germline CDR1 and CDR2 sequences are LNHNV and YYDKDF (reference sequence). CDR3 length equals 18 residues. This chain uses TRBV15 with TRBJ1-5, with a tentative D call TRBD1 (5 bases). This receptor was obtained from an adult woman with stable Graves' hyperthyroidism. The sequencing sample was made of peripheral blood. CDR3 DNA sequence: TGTGCCACCAGCTCTGGAGGCATTGGGGCGAAGACTAATCAGCCCCAGCATTTT. It yields the protein CATSSGGIGAKTNQPQHF. Full variable domain (missing parts from reference TRBV15 and TRBJ1-5): DAMVIQNPRYQVTQFGKPVTLSCSQTLNHNVMYWYQQKSSQAPKLLFHYYDKDFNNEADTPDNFQSRRPNTSFCFLDIRSPGLGDTAMYLCATSSGGIGAKTNQPQHFGDGTRLSIL.